This TCR beta chain was obtained from a study of cytomegalovirus exposure and HLA in healthy donors. With 60 Vbeta and 13 Jbeta primers, the PCR was carried out. The data were produced by immunoSEQ multiplex PCR, yet TCRdb's version contains in-frame clones alone and is incomplete. Of over 130,000 clones in the sample, about four fifths were seen once. Germline values: CDR1 WNHNN, CDR2 SYGVQD (reference sequence). Between the trimmed V and J ends, which lost 0 bases and 7 bases, there was a span of 10 bases. CDR3 size: 14 residues. This chain joins TRBV10-1 and TRBJ2-1; tentative D call: TRBD2 (6 bases). The source is a man aged 45-65 years in good health and CMV-seropositive. The sample consisted of PBMCs. The CDR3 spells CASSESGSSNEQFF. DNA of the CDR3: TGCGCCAGCAGTGAGTCCGGGAGCTCGAATGAGCAGTTCTTC.